The 7 T cell receptor beta chains below all came from one sample that was sequenced in a study of T-cell memory formation after mild COVID-19. TCRdb reanalysed the 5' RACE reads using MiXCR and keeps one entry per CDR3 protein. The table lists some 31,000 distinct CDR3 sequences, 9% to 15% of them singletons, with around 15% in the top ten. The specimen sequenced was PBMCs or a T cell subset sorted from them (not recorded which). Receptors were obtained from an adult woman who had mild COVID-19 (a few samples of this study predate the infection). Cell type and time point are not known.

The chain has TRBV9 and TRBJ2-2, with D possibly matching TRBD2 (5 bases). With 0 bases removed from V and 5 bases from J, the gap between germline ends came to 8 bases. The V gene's germline CDR1 is SGDLS and CDR2 YYNGEE. CDR3 length: 14 amino acids. CDR3 sequence (DNA): TGTGCCAGCAGCGTAGGCGGGTTGACCGGGGAGCTGTTTTTT. Its translation: CASSVGGLTGELFF.

The rearrangement joins TRBV7-9 to TRBJ2-3, with a weak D call TRBD2 (5 bases). The CDR3 is made up of 15 amino acids. CDR1 SEHNR and CDR2 FQNEAQ come from the germline V gene (reference sequence). V was trimmed by 2 bases and J by 0 bases, leaving 9 bases between them. In DNA, the CDR3 is TGTGCCAGCAGCTTAAGCGGCGGGAGCACAGATACGCAGTATTTT. Residues: CASSLSGGSTDTQYF.

Many counts were recorded for this clonotype. The gene calls are TRBV25-1 and TRBJ2-7, with a weak D call TRBD1 (5 bases). Germline V gene data show CDR1 as MGHDK and CDR2 as SYGVNS. The CDR3 sequence is 17 residues long. Trimming left V 0 bases short and J 6 bases short, with 21 bases between. The CDR3 DNA reads TGTGCCAGCAGTGAATATTTGACAGCCCAGGGATTTACCGAGCAGTACTTC. Amino acid sequence: CASSEYLTAQGFTEQYF.

The rearrangement uses TRBV7-3 and TRBJ2-1, with 9 positions matching TRBD2. Per germline, CDR1 SGHTA and CDR2 FQGTGA. CDR3 size: 14 residues. The J segment lost 4 bases and the V segment lost 8 bases, leaving 6 bases of the junction unmatched. This chain's CDR3 is CASSVLAGYNEQFF. DNA of the CDR3: TGTGCCAGCTCTGTCCTAGCGGGGTACAATGAGCAGTTCTTC.

V and J are TRBV10-3 and TRBJ2-3; D perhaps matches TRBD2 (6 bases). V was clipped by 7 bases and J by 2 bases, with 16 bases between them. This CDR3 has 15 amino acids. Germline lookup yields CDR1 ENHRY and CDR2 SYGVKD. This CDR3 reads CAIKGRLEFTDTQYF. DNA for the CDR3: TGTGCCATCAAGGGTAGACTAGAGTTCACAGATACGCAGTATTTT.

The table lists this clonotype with many counts. The chain has TRBV7-3 and TRBJ2-7; 7 nucleotides agree with TRBD1. The CDR3 sequence is 13 residues long. Germline CDR1 SGHTA, CDR2 FQGTGA. J lost 0 bases, V lost 8 bases, and 4 bases had no gene match. As DNA, the CDR3 is TGTGCCAGCGAACACAGGGGCTCCTACGAGCAGTACTTC. It encodes CASEHRGSYEQYF.

This clonotype was detected ten times or more. The chain joins TRBV7-2 to TRBJ2-2, with 7 bases identical to TRBD1. Germline V gene sequence: CDR1 SGHTA, CDR2 FQGNSA. The CDR3 is 15 amino acids. Losses at the gene ends were 5 bases for V and 2 bases for J; bases not matched to a gene: 5. The CDR3 reads CASSLDRANTGELFF. The CDR3 DNA follows: TGTGCCAGCAGCCTCGACAGGGCCAACACCGGGGAGCTGTTTTTT.